This entry features one TCR beta chain sequence. Reverse transcription of about 0.5 to 1 ug RNA used random hexamers. A single record per CDR3 protein comes from TCRdb applying MiXCR to the immunoSEQ multiplex PCR reads. The sample consists of some 300,000 distinct CDR3 sequences, 65% to 90% of them appearing once. Blood CD8+ and CD4+ T cells underwent high-throughput TCR beta sequencing. TEMRA cells were FACS-enriched, and CD8+ and CD4+ T cells were isolated negatively. This sample was included in a study of CD8 T cells in Susac syndrome. Germline V gene lookup returns CDR1 MNHEY and CDR2 SMNVEV (reference sequence). The CDR3 covers 16 residues. V shed 5 bases and J 1 base; nucleotides not matched to a gene: 5.

Input material: CD8+ T cells from PBMCs. The chain carries TRBV27 and TRBJ2-6; 7 nucleotides align to TRBD1. The TCR comes from a human donor with multiple sclerosis. The CDR3 here is CASSRTGVSGANVLTF. In nucleotides, the CDR3 is TGTGCCAGCAGTCGAACAGGGGTGTCTGGGGCCAACGTCCTGACTTTC. The full variable domain, completed using reference TRBV27 and TRBJ2-6, is EAQVTQNPRYLITVTGKKLTVTCSQNMNHEYMSWYRQDPGLGLRQIYYSMNVEVTDKGDVPEGYKVSRKEKRNFPLILESPSPNQTSLYFCASSRTGVSGANVLTFGAGSRLTVL.